These 30 T cell receptor beta chains came from one sample sequenced in a study of blood T cell repertoires in COVID-19. TCRdb keeps only in-frame clones here, not all; method: immunoSEQ multiplex PCR. In the table there are 50,000 to 75,000 clones, about 77% of which are singletons. What was sequenced was peripheral blood. The receptor source for this set is an elderly man with active or convalescent COVID-19.

This clone was recorded only once. This chain joins TRBV18 and TRBJ2-5; TRBD2 matches at 10 bases. Trimming removed 2 bases from V and 5 bases from J; junction bases left unmatched: 5. This CDR3 region has 15 residues. Germline lookup yields CDR1 KGHSH and CDR2 LQKENI. CDR3 in DNA: TGTGCCAGCTCACCAGCCGGGACTAGCGAGGAGACCCAGTACTTC. Translation gives CASSPAGTSEETQYF.

V gene TRBV7-8 combines with J gene TRBJ1-5, with TRBD1 matching 9 bases. This CDR3 is 17 amino acids long. CDR1 is SGHVS and CDR2 is FQNEAQ in the germline V gene. J gave up 3 bases and V 5 bases, and 11 bases lay outside the gene matches. The CDR3 here is CASSPSPGTGINQPQHF. CDR3 bases: TGTGCCAGCAGCCCCAGTCCCGGGACAGGGATCAATCAGCCCCAGCATTTT. Using reference TRBV7-8 and TRBJ1-5 for the parts outside the CDR3, the full variable domain is GAGVSQSPRYKVAKRGQDVALRCDPISGHVSLFWYQQALGQGPEFLTYFQNEAQLDKSGLPSDRFFAERPEGSVSTLKIQRTQQEDSAVYLCASSPSPGTGINQPQHFGDGTRLSIL.

The chain links TRBV5-1 to TRBJ2-1; 8 nucleotides line up with TRBD1. CDR1 and CDR2 from the germline V gene are SGHRS and YFSETQ. The CDR3 length is 14 residues. V shed 4 bases, J shed 7 bases, and the junction held 7 bases outside the gene matches. This CDR3 is CASSRGQGENEQFF. The DNA of the CDR3 is TGCGCCAGCAGCCGAGGACAGGGAGAAAATGAGCAGTTCTTC.

V is TRBV6-5 and J is TRBJ1-2; D call uncertain. The CDR3 runs 15 residues. Germline V gene sequence: CDR1 MNHEY, CDR2 SVGAGI. V was pared by 2 bases and J by 0 bases, with 10 bases between. CDR3 coding DNA: TGTGCCAGCAGTTACGGCGGACTAACTAACTATGGCTACACCTTC. Its translation: CASSYGGLTNYGYTF.

This rearrangement joins TRBV7-3 to TRBJ1-1; TRBD1 aligns across 9 bases. The germline V gene encodes CDR1 SGHTA and CDR2 FQGTGA. With V trimmed by 1 base and J by 11 bases, 5 bases remained unmatched. This CDR3 has 13 amino acids. CDR3 in DNA: TGTGCCAGCAGCTTAATAAGGGACAGGGTGGCTTTCTTT. It specifies CASSLIRDRVAFF. Full variable domain (rest looked up from reference TRBV7-3 and TRBJ1-1): GAGVSQTPSNKVTEKGKYVELRCDPISGHTALYWYRQSLGQGPEFLIYFQGTGAADDSGLPNDRFFAVRPEGSVSTLKIQRTERGDSAVYLCASSLIRDRVAFFGQGTRLTVV.

The V gene is TRBV10-2, the J gene TRBJ2-5; tentative D call: TRBD2 (5 bases). The germline V and J ends were trimmed by 4 bases and 5 bases, with 5 bases remaining between them. The germline gives CDR1 WSHSY, CDR2 SAAADI. There are 11 residues in the CDR3. DNA of the CDR3: TGCGCCAGCAGTGCGGGGGAGACCCAGTACTTC. Translation gives CASSAGETQYF.

The J gene is TRBJ2-2, the V gene TRBV14; a possible D gene is TRBD2 (6 bases). Germline loops: CDR1 SGHDN, CDR2 FVKESK. The CDR3 has 16 residues. The V end was cut by 1 base, the J end by 1 base, with 10 bases between. The CDR3 loop reads CASSQAGRGNTGELFF. CDR3 coding DNA: TGTGCCAGCAGCCAAGCCGGGCGGGGGAACACCGGGGAGCTGTTTTTT.

The V gene is TRBV5-4, the J gene TRBJ2-1; 7 bases are a match to TRBD2. CDR1 is SGHNT and CDR2 is YYREEE in the germline V gene (reference sequence). The CDR3 sequence is 15 residues long. V was pared by 6 bases and J by 1 base, with 7 bases of the junction left unmatched. DNA for the CDR3: TGTGCCAGCATATCGGTGGGGGGGTCCTACAATGAGCAGTTCTTC. Translating gives CASISVGGSYNEQFF.

The chain joins TRBV18 to TRBJ1-1; D unresolved. The germline gives CDR1 KGHSH, CDR2 LQKENI. Between the trimmed V and J ends, which lost 3 bases and 0 bases, there was a span of 14 bases. The CDR3 runs 16 residues. The CDR3 DNA reads TGTGCCAGCTCACCCCTAACCGGTCCGGTGAACACTGAAGCTTTCTTT. Translating it yields CASSPLTGPVNTEAFF.

The chain is built from TRBV2 and TRBJ1-2; D ambiguous. This CDR3 region has 13 residues. Germline loops: CDR1 SNHLY, CDR2 FYNNEI. Trimming shortened V by 6 bases and J by 8 bases, and 16 bases separated the two germline ends. The CDR3 reads CASRYEEVSGYTF. The DNA for the CDR3 is TGTGCCAGCAGGTATGAGGAGGTCTCCGGCTACACCTTC.

The CDR3 bases are TGTGCCAGCAGACGAACAGGGGGCGGGGAGACCCAGTACTTC. Translation gives CASRRTGGGETQYF. The V call is TRBV13, the J call TRBJ2-5, with 9 bases lining up with TRBD1. This CDR3 is built from 14 residues. Germline CDR1 is PRHDT and CDR2 is FYEKMQ (reference sequence). Unmatched junction bases numbered 7, after V lost 6 bases and J lost 5 bases.

The rearrangement joins TRBV6-5 to TRBJ1-2; D perhaps matches TRBD1 (5 bases). CDR3 length: 14 residues. V dropped 7 bases and J dropped 4 bases, with 16 bases sitting between them. CDR1 is MNHEY and CDR2 is SVGAGI in the germline V gene. CDR3 loop: CASKGRDATYGYTF. The CDR3 DNA is TGTGCCAGCAAGGGGAGGGACGCCACCTATGGCTACACCTTC.

V is TRBV9 and J is TRBJ1-2, with 9 positions matching TRBD1. Trimming removed 3 bases from V and 4 bases from J; junction bases left unmatched: 4. Germline V gives CDR1 SGDLS, CDR2 YYNGEE. The CDR3 loop spans 14 amino acids. In DNA form, the CDR3 reads TGTGCCAGCAGCGGATTGACAGGGGGCTATGGCTACACCTTC. Residues: CASSGLTGGYGYTF.

V and J are TRBV6-2 or TRBV6-3 and TRBJ2-4; perhaps TRBD2 as D (7 bases). In germline, CDR1 is MNHEY, CDR2 SVGEGT. Trimming stripped 0 bases from V and 0 bases from J, with 12 bases between. The length of the CDR3 is 17 residues. The DNA of the CDR3 is TGTGCCAGCAGTTACTCGTCGGGGGGCGCAGCCAAAAACATTCAGTACTTC. Its translation is CASSYSSGGAAKNIQYF.

J is TRBJ1-1 and V is TRBV19; D not certain. This CDR3 comprises 16 residues. Germline assignment: CDR1 LNHDA and CDR2 SQIVND (reference sequence). V was trimmed by 5 bases and J by 0 bases, leaving 16 bases between them. CDR3 DNA: TGTGCCAGTAGTCCTGGAAGAGGCAGCCTGAACACTGAAGCTTTCTTT. Protein: CASSPGRGSLNTEAFF.

For the CDR3, the DNA is TGTGCCAGCAGTTACTTCGTCGGACTATCGGGTTACGAGCAGTACTTC. Translated: CASSYFVGLSGYEQYF. This chain links TRBV6-2 or TRBV6-3 with TRBJ2-7, with D tentatively TRBD2 (6 bases). This CDR3 is 16 amino acids long. Trimming took 1 base from V and 4 from J, leaving 17 bases between them. Germline CDR1 reads MNHEY; CDR2 reads SVGEGT.

V is TRBV5-8 and J is TRBJ2-3; 7 bases are a match to TRBD1. With 0 bases clipped from V and 1 base from J, the junction kept 2 bases outside the gene matches. The germline V gene has CDR1 SGHTS and CDR2 YDEGEE. The CDR3 is made up of 15 amino acids. CDR3 residues: CASSLVGQGTDTQYF. In DNA form, the CDR3 reads TGTGCCAGCAGCTTGGTAGGACAGGGCACAGATACGCAGTATTTT.

A word on this clone: The junction departs from the called germline gene at one end, perhaps through a read error. The chain employs TRBV5-6 and TRBJ2-5; a weak D match, TRBD1 (6 bases). Germline CDR1 is SGHDT and CDR2 is YYEEEE. There are 14 residues in the CDR3. The CDR3, as DNA: TGTGCCAGCAACTTGCAGGGGCGGTGGGAGACCCAGTACTTC. Protein: CASNLQGRWETQYF.

This sequence joins TRBV6-5 and TRBJ1-6, with TRBD1 as a possible D gene (6 bases). There are 16 residues in the CDR3. V lost 0 bases and J lost 14, with 20 bases in between. The germline V gene encodes CDR1 MNHEY and CDR2 SVGAGI. CDR3 DNA sequence: TGTGCCAGCAGTTACTCGACCGGGACACCCCCTGCCACCCTCCACTTT. Translating gives CASSYSTGTPPATLHF.

The chain recombines TRBV6-2 or TRBV6-3 with TRBJ1-2; 8 positions match TRBD1. The CDR3 length is 17 residues. The ends lost 5 bases at V and 6 bases at J; junction bases unmatched: 17. Germline V gene lookup returns CDR1 MNHEY and CDR2 SVGEGT. The DNA for the CDR3 is TGTGCCAGCAGTGGACAGGGAGACCTTAAGGGTCTAGATGGCTACACCTTC. As protein: CASSGQGDLKGLDGYTF.

This sequence joins TRBV28 and TRBJ2-7; 15 nucleotides line up with TRBD2. CDR1 is MDHEN, CDR2 SYDVKM, per germline. The CDR3 covers 16 residues. V gave up 8 bases and J gave up 4 bases; unmatched junction bases: 9. Here the CDR3 DNA reads TGTGCCAGCCTCACCAGGACTAGCGGGAGGGGATACGAGCAGTACTTC. Translation gives CASLTRTSGRGYEQYF. Full variable domain (rest looked up from reference TRBV28 and TRBJ2-7): DVKVTQSSRYLVKRTGEKVFLECVQDMDHENMFWYRQDPGLGLRLIYFSYDVKMKEKGDIPEGYSVSREKKERFSLILESASTNQTSMYLCASLTRTSGRGYEQYFGPGTRLTVT.

CDR3 sequence: CASSRGSSFHGTQYF. The CDR3, as DNA: TGTGCCAGCAGCCGTGGGAGCTCCTTCCATGGGACCCAGTACTTC. The chain uses TRBV14 and TRBJ2-5; D may be TRBD2 (5 bases). There are 15 residues in the CDR3. The V gene lost 4 bases and the J gene lost 7 bases, with 19 bases spanning the gap. Germline V gene sequence: CDR1 SGHDN, CDR2 FVKESK.

This chain's CDR3 is CASSRVQGLQETQYF. The CDR3 DNA reads TGTGCCAGCAGCAGGGTACAGGGCCTCCAAGAGACCCAGTACTTC. The genes are TRBV21-1 and TRBJ2-5; the tabulated D call, TRBD1, remains unverified against the DNA. TRBV21-1 constitutes a pseudogene. This CDR3 region has 15 residues.

The chain carries TRBV2 and TRBJ1-1, with D tentatively TRBD1 (5 bases). The CDR3 is 14 amino acids. Germline lookup yields CDR1 SNHLY and CDR2 FYNNEI. Between the trimmed V and J ends, which lost 4 bases and 4 bases, there was a span of 13 bases. Here the CDR3 reads CASSGFRVGTEAFF. The CDR3 DNA sequence: TGTGCCAGCAGTGGATTCAGGGTCGGCACTGAAGCTTTCTTT.

The chain carries TRBV7-3 and TRBJ2-1, with 15 bases lining up with TRBD2. This CDR3 has 15 residues. CDR1 is SGHTA, CDR2 FQGTGA, per germline. J gave up 8 bases and V 3 bases, and 2 bases lay outside the gene matches. The CDR3 nucleotides are TGTGCCAGCAGCTTCAGGACTAGCGGGAGGGATGAGCAGTTCTTC. Its translation is CASSFRTSGRDEQFF. Complete variable domain (other parts from reference TRBV7-3 and TRBJ2-1): GAGVSQTPSNKVTEKGKYVELRCDPISGHTALYWYRQSLGQGPEFLIYFQGTGAADDSGLPNDRFFAVRPEGSVSTLKIQRTERGDSAVYLCASSFRTSGRDEQFFGPGTRLTVL.

The gene calls are TRBV4-1 and TRBJ1-2, with TRBD1 matching 10 bases. Looked up from germline, CDR1 is MGHRA and CDR2 is YSYEKL. CDR3 length: 14 amino acids. V lost 1 base and J lost 6; bases outside the gene matches: 2. The CDR3: CASSQGDRGDGYTF. The CDR3 region has the DNA TGCGCCAGCAGCCAAGGGGACAGGGGTGATGGCTACACCTTC.

Here the CDR3 reads CASSLGNQQGEKLFF. Here the CDR3 DNA reads TGTGCCAGCAGCTTAGGTAACCAACAGGGTGAAAAACTGTTTTTT. The V and J genes are TRBV11-2 and TRBJ1-4, with a possible D match to TRBD1 (6 bases). Germline CDR1 is SGHAT and CDR2 is FQNNGV. The length of the CDR3 is 15 residues. V lost 1 base and J lost 7, with 13 bases in between.

This rearrangement joins TRBV7-3 to TRBJ2-5, with 7 bases fitting TRBD1. CDR3 size: 15 residues. Losses at the gene ends were 5 bases for V and 4 bases for J; bases not matched to a gene: 10. Germline V gene data show CDR1 as SGHTA and CDR2 as FQGTGA. The CDR3 DNA follows: TGTGCCAGCAGCATCAACGGACAGGACGGAGAGACCCAGTACTTC. Translation gives CASSINGQDGETQYF. Filled out from reference TRBV7-3 and TRBJ2-5, the complete variable domain reads GAGVSQTPSNKVTEKGKYVELRCDPISGHTALYWYRQSLGQGPEFLIYFQGTGAADDSGLPNDRFFAVRPEGSVSTLKIQRTERGDSAVYLCASSINGQDGETQYFGPGTRLLVL.

This clone has just one count. The chain uses TRBV6-5 and TRBJ2-3; perhaps TRBD2 as D (6 bases). V lost 6 bases to trimming and J lost 2 bases, with 15 bases between them. This CDR3 has 15 residues. Germline V gives CDR1 MNHEY, CDR2 SVGAGI. The CDR3 here is CASRPLAFPTDTQYF. In DNA, the CDR3 is TGTGCCAGCAGACCACTAGCTTTCCCCACAGATACGCAGTATTTT.

In its sample, this clone was seen a few times. This rearrangement joins TRBV2 to TRBJ2-2, with D perhaps TRBD2 (6 bases). Trimming took off 4 bases at V and 3 bases at J, with 12 bases between the two ends. Germline CDR1 reads SNHLY; CDR2 reads FYNNEI. The CDR3 is 15 residues long. CDR3 DNA sequence: TGTGCCAGCAGTGGGACTACCGCCGACACCGGGGAGCTGTTTTTT. This translates into CASSGTTADTGELFF. Based on the CDR3 plus reference TRBV2 and TRBJ2-2, the full variable domain is EPEVTQTPSHQVTQMGQEVILRCVPISNHLYFYWYRQILGQKVEFLVSFYNNEISEKSEIFDDQFSVERPDGSNFTLKIRSTKLEDSAMYFCASSGTTADTGELFFGEGSRLTVL.